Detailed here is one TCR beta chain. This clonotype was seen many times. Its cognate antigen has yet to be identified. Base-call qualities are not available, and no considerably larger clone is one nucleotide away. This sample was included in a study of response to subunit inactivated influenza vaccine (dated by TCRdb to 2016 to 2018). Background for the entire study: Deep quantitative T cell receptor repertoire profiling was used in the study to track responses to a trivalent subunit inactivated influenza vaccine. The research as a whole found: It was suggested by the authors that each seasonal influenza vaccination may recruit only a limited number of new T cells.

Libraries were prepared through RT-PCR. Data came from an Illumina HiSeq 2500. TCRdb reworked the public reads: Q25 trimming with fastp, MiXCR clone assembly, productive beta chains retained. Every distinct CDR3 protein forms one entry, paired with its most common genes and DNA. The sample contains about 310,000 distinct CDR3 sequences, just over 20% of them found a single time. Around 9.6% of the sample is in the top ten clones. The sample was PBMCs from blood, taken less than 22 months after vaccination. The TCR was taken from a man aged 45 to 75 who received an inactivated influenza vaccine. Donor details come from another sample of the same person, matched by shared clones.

The CDR3 here reads CASRNSEGTYEQYF. At the DNA level, the sequence is TGTGCCAGCAGAAACAGTGAGGGGACCTACGAGCAGTACTTC. The rearranged segments are TRBV7-9 and TRBJ2-7; the D region is possibly TRBD1 or TRBD2, each matching across 5 bases. The CDR3, from cysteine to phenylalanine, totals 14 residues. Only CDR3 DNA is held: 42 bases, read in frame from base 1. V is shortened by 6 bases, J by 2 bases, and the region joining them spans 14 bases. In the germline V gene (reference sequence), CDR1 corresponds to SEHNR and CDR2 to FQNEAQ.